The clone carrying this T cell receptor (beta chain) came up many times. Its target is unknown. V shed 0 bases and J shed 5 bases, with 11 bases lying between them. Germline V gives CDR1 SGHRS, CDR2 YFSETQ. This CDR3 contains 14 residues. This entry is derived from a study of blood T cells in healthy people across ages. Around 10 milliliters was the volume of peripheral blood drawn from each donor. Primed by a sample-barcoded 5' primer and a J-beta primer mix, a second PCR proceeded for about 6 to 12 cycles. TCRdb ran MiXCR on the 5' RACE reads and lists one entry per CDR3 protein. Of 850,000 to 950,000 distinct CDR3 sequences listed, 29% are singletons. The study's findings and limits: The authors considered diversity estimates from one million T cells to be underestimates. In long-lived donors, naive CD4+ cell counts and diversity exceeded those of aged donors.

The chain is built from TRBV5-1 and TRBJ1-2, with D possibly being TRBD1 (5 bases). The sequenced sample was blood. The receptor was derived from an elderly woman in good health. CDR3 coding DNA: TGCGCCAGCAGCTTGGAGACAGCAGTGTATGGCTACACCTTC. Its protein is CASSLETAVYGYTF.